The 7 T cell receptor beta chains reported below all come from one sample, sequenced in a study of blood T cell repertoires in COVID-19. Produced via immunoSEQ multiplex PCR; TCRdb's table is partial and in-frame only. The table lists 84,000 or so clones, about 80% of them singletons. Sequenced input: peripheral blood. The receptors come from a human donor in a cohort sampled during active COVID-19.

This chain joins TRBV29-1 and TRBJ2-3; weak D call: TRBD2 (6 bases). V dropped 4 bases and J dropped 4 bases, with 12 bases sitting between them. Germline-derived CDR1 and CDR2 are SQVTM and ANQGSEA. There are 13 residues in the CDR3. CDR3 residues: CSVVGGGSDTQYF. CDR3 DNA sequence: TGCAGCGTTGTTGGTGGGGGGTCAGATACGCAGTATTTT.

The chain carries TRBV9 and TRBJ2-3; 7 nucleotides match TRBD2. Trimming removed 4 bases from V and 4 bases from J; junction bases left unmatched: 9. The CDR3 runs to 15 residues. Germline V gives CDR1 SGDLS, CDR2 YYNGEE. CDR3 nucleotides: TGTGCCAGCAGCTTCCGGGACTATATCGCAGATACGCAGTATTTT. This gives the protein CASSFRDYIADTQYF.

This clone was counted only a few times. This sequence joins TRBV4-1 and TRBJ1-3; D is unclear. Germline V gene lookup returns CDR1 MGHRA and CDR2 YSYEKL. With 0 bases removed from V and 7 bases from J, the gap between germline ends came to 4 bases. This CDR3 has 12 amino acids. The CDR3 DNA reads as TGCGCCAGCAGCCAAGATGAGAACACCATATATTTT. It is translated as CASSQDENTIYF.

This clone was seen once. The genes are TRBV11-2 and TRBJ2-7; 9 bases map to TRBD1. CDR1 SGHAT and CDR2 FQNNGV come from the germline V gene. The ends lost 3 bases at V and 3 bases at J; junction bases unmatched: 3. This CDR3 is built from 14 residues. The CDR3 sequence is CASSFATGGYEQYF. In nucleotides, the CDR3 is TGTGCCAGCAGCTTCGCGACAGGGGGCTACGAGCAGTACTTC.

The DNA for the CDR3 is TGCGCCAGCAGTCGTCGGGACCGGGGGAGCTCCTACGAGCAGTACTTC. Translating gives CASSRRDRGSSYEQYF. The genes are TRBV23-1 and TRBJ2-7; maybe TRBD2 (6 bases). TRBV23-1 is given ORF status, its function remaining uncertain. The CDR3 is 16 amino acids. Trimming took off 4 bases at V and 0 bases at J, with 16 bases between the two ends.

The rearrangement links TRBV7-2 to TRBJ1-6; 10 bases are shared with TRBD1. The CDR3 length is 16 residues. V lost 3 bases and J lost 8; bases outside the gene matches: 7. The germline V gene has CDR1 SGHTA and CDR2 FQGNSA. DNA for the CDR3: TGTGCCAGCAGCTTGGCCCGGGACAGGGGTGATTCACCCCTCCACTTT. Translated: CASSLARDRGDSPLHF.

The V and J genes are TRBV12-3 or TRBV12-4 and TRBJ2-7; D is unclear. There are 13 residues in the CDR3. V shed 8 bases and J shed 3 bases, with 14 bases lying between them. DNA for the CDR3: TGTGCCAGCGCAAGGAGTGAGAGCTACGAGCAGTACTTC. Residues: CASARSESYEQYF.